The 7 T cell receptor beta chains in this list originate from one sample, sequenced in a study of vaccination effects on CD4 cells after COVID-19. The repertoire was sequenced with immunoSEQ multiplex PCR; TCRdb's copy has only in-frame clones and lacks some. This sample has 45,000 to 65,000 clones, with about 78% found just once. Their specific antigens are unknown. Cultured cells yielded isolated CD4+ T cells after 10 to 11 days. Two doses of BNT162b2 or mRNA-1273 vaccine were administered to participants. The material was CD4+ T cells from PBMCs cultured without peptide, obtained after COVID-19 vaccination. The receptors originated from a human donor who received a COVID-19 vaccine.

The chain has TRBV5-6 and TRBJ2-5; D tentatively fits TRBD1 or TRBD2 (5 bases each). V was clipped by 6 bases and J by 1 base, with 10 bases between them. The CDR3 loop spans 13 amino acids. Germline V gene sequence: CDR1 SGHDT, CDR2 YYEEEE. This CDR3 reads CASTFGTQETQYF. CDR3 bases: TGTGCCAGCACCTTCGGGACCCAAGAGACCCAGTACTTC.

This clone has just a few counts. This chain links TRBV7-2 with TRBJ1-3, with a possible D match to TRBD1 (6 bases). The CDR3 sequence is 15 residues long. V was shortened by 4 bases and J by 4 bases, with 14 bases between the two germline ends. Germline V gene sequence: CDR1 SGHTA, CDR2 FQGNSA. The CDR3 spells CASSSHRVGGNTIYF. The CDR3 DNA follows: TGTGCCAGCAGCTCTCACAGGGTTGGGGGAAACACCATATATTTT.

The table lists this clone with a few counts. The chain combines TRBV28 with TRBJ1-5; D is undetermined. Germline-derived CDR1 and CDR2 are MDHEN and SYDVKM. The CDR3 contains 14 residues. The V end was cut by 3 bases, the J end by 3 bases, with 9 bases between. CDR3 amino acids: CASSLQGFNQPQHF. As DNA, the CDR3 is TGTGCCAGCAGTTTGCAAGGGTTCAATCAGCCCCAGCATTTT.

This chain joins TRBV4-1 and TRBJ2-6; D might be TRBD1 or TRBD2, each matching 5 bases. This CDR3 contains 17 residues. V was pared by 4 bases and J by 0 bases, with 13 bases between. Germline values: CDR1 MGHRA, CDR2 YSYEKL. The CDR3 region has the DNA TGCGCCAGCAGCCCCCCGGGACGAATCTCTGGGGCCAACGTCCTGACTTTC. This translates into CASSPPGRISGANVLTF.

This clone has only a few counts. J is TRBJ1-1 and V is TRBV4-3; perhaps TRBD1 as D (5 bases). V was pared by 0 bases and J by 6 bases, with 11 bases between. CDR3 length equals 14 residues. The V gene's germline CDR1 is LGHNA and CDR2 YSLEER. CDR3 protein: CASSQDRRVPEAFF. The CDR3 coding sequence is TGCGCCAGCAGCCAAGATCGCAGGGTGCCTGAAGCTTTCTTT.

The sample holds a few counts of this clone. The chain links TRBV12-3 or TRBV12-4 to TRBJ1-4; D is possibly TRBD1 (6 bases). The germline V and J ends were trimmed by 6 bases and 8 bases, with 10 bases remaining between them. The CDR3 length is 12 residues. CDR3: CASSLDREKLFF. The CDR3 DNA sequence: TGTGCCAGCAGCCTGGACAGAGAAAAACTGTTTTTT.

The J gene is TRBJ1-6, the V gene TRBV7-2, with D possibly matching TRBD1 (5 bases). The CDR3 sequence is 15 residues long. Trimming left V 2 bases short and J 11 bases short, with 16 bases between. Germline CDR1 reads SGHTA; CDR2 reads FQGNSA. Written as DNA, the CDR3 is TGTGCCAGCAGCTTAAACGGGGCAGTTGCAACACCCCTCCACTTT. It yields the protein CASSLNGAVATPLHF.